The rows below give T cell receptor beta chains drawn from one sample of a study of shared T cell receptors in the human thymus. The data were produced by immunoSEQ multiplex PCR, yet TCRdb's version contains in-frame clones alone and is incomplete. The table lists about 660,000 clones, over 75% of them singletons. Another study also made use of these data, one on human thymus T cells.

The sample was thymocytes. Receptor source: a boy younger than two with a congenital heart defect. Both conserved end residues are part of each CDR3. Fields, in order: V gene, D gene, J gene, clone size, CDR3 DNA, CDR3 protein. The D gene is left open where the match is weak. Expanded clones get a size class; other rows say once, few or many, or leave the size out.

V gene: TRBV5-1
D gene: -
J gene: TRBJ2-1
clone size: few
CDR3 DNA: TGCGCCAGCAGCTGGGCGGGGCCTCCTCGAGGGAATGAGCAGTTCTTC
CDR3 protein: CASSWAGPPRGNEQFF

V gene: TRBV5-6
D gene: -
J gene: TRBJ1-3
clone size: -
CDR3 DNA: TGTGCCAGCAGCCCGGCCTCCGCGGGCTCTGGAAACACCATATATTTT
CDR3 protein: CASSPASAGSGNTIYF

V gene: TRBV14
D gene: -
J gene: TRBJ2-7
clone size: -
CDR3 DNA: TGTGCCAGCAGCCAAGATGGGCCAAGGGACTCATCCTACGAGCAGTACTTC
CDR3 protein: CASSQDGPRDSSYEQYF

V gene: TRBV7-2
D gene: -
J gene: TRBJ1-2
clone size: -
CDR3 DNA: TGTGCCAGCTCCGCCTTGGACAGTTACTATGGCTACACCTTC
CDR3 protein: CASSALDSYYGYTF

V gene: TRBV11-3
D gene: TRBD2
J gene: TRBJ2-1
clone size: -
CDR3 DNA: TGTGCCAGCAGCCCCCGACTAGCGGAGGAGCAGTTCTTC
CDR3 protein: CASSPRLAEEQFF

V gene: TRBV6-5
D gene: -
J gene: TRBJ2-1
clone size: -
CDR3 DNA: TGTGCCAGCAGTTACTTCCCTAGCGCGTACAATGAGCAGTTCTTC
CDR3 protein: CASSYFPSAYNEQFF

V gene: TRBV4-2
D gene: -
J gene: TRBJ2-3
clone size: -
CDR3 DNA: TGTGCCAGCAGCCCAAGAAGACCGGGAACCACAGATACGCAGTATTTT
CDR3 protein: CASSPRRPGTTDTQYF

V gene: TRBV12-5
D gene: -
J gene: TRBJ1-3
clone size: few
CDR3 DNA: TGTGCTAGTGGCCAGGGAACAGAGACTGGAAACACCATATATTTT
CDR3 protein: CASGQGTETGNTIYF

V gene: TRBV7-2
D gene: -
J gene: TRBJ2-1
clone size: once
CDR3 DNA: TGTGCCAGCAGCTTAAAGGCCACGGGAGACGCTTCCTACAATGAGCAGTTCTTC
CDR3 protein: CASSLKATGDASYNEQFF

V gene: TRBV28
D gene: -
J gene: TRBJ1-2
clone size: -
CDR3 DNA: TGTGCCAGCAGTTCCACCAGGGACTATGGCTACACCTTC
CDR3 protein: CASSSTRDYGYTF

V gene: TRBV4-3
D gene: -
J gene: TRBJ2-1
clone size: -
CDR3 DNA: TGCGCCAGCAGCCAAGGTCCGGGAACGTATCCTATTAGCAATGAGCAGTTCTTC
CDR3 protein: CASSQGPGTYPISNEQFF

V gene: TRBV15
D gene: -
J gene: TRBJ2-6
clone size: -
CDR3 DNA: TGTGCCACCAGCAGAGGGAGGATCTCTGGGGCCAACGTCCTGACTTTC
CDR3 protein: CATSRGRISGANVLTF

V gene: TRBV19
D gene: TRBD1
J gene: TRBJ1-2
clone size: -
CDR3 DNA: TGTGCCAGCTCAGGCATGACGACAGGGGCCTCCTACTATGGCTACACCTTC
CDR3 protein: CASSGMTTGASYYGYTF

V gene: TRBV5-8
D gene: -
J gene: TRBJ2-5
clone size: -
CDR3 DNA: TGTGCCAGCAGCCCCGACAACTTC
CDR3 protein: CASSPDNF

V gene: TRBV5-6
D gene: -
J gene: TRBJ2-6
clone size: -
CDR3 DNA: TGTGCCAGCAGGCCCCTCCCCGGGGGAGCTGGGGCCAACGTCCTGACTTTC
CDR3 protein: CASRPLPGGAGANVLTF

V gene: TRBV5-1
D gene: TRBD2
J gene: TRBJ2-3
clone size: -
CDR3 DNA: TGCGCCAGCAGCTGCTTAGAGCGGCGGGAGTGTACAGATACGCAGTATTTT
CDR3 protein: CASSCLERRECTDTQYF

V gene: TRBV11-2
D gene: TRBD2
J gene: TRBJ2-1
clone size: -
CDR3 DNA: TGTGCCAGCAGCTTAACTAGCGGGACCACCTACAATGAGCAGTTCTTC
CDR3 protein: CASSLTSGTTYNEQFF

V gene: TRBV2
D gene: -
J gene: TRBJ1-1
clone size: -
CDR3 DNA: TGTGCCAGCAGTGACGGCGGGGGGGAGACTGAAGCTTTCTTT
CDR3 protein: CASSDGGGETEAFF